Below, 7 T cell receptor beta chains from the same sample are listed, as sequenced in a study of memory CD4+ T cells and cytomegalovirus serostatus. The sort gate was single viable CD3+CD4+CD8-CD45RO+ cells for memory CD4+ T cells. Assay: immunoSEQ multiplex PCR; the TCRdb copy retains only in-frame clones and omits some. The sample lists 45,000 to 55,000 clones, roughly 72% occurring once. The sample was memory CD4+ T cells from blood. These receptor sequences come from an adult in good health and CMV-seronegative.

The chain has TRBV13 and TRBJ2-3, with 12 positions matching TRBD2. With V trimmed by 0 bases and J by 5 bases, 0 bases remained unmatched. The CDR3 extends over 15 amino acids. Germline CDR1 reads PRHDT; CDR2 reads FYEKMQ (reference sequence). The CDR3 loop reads CASSLGTSGGDTQYF. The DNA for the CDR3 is TGTGCCAGCAGCTTAGGGACTAGCGGGGGAGATACGCAGTATTTT.

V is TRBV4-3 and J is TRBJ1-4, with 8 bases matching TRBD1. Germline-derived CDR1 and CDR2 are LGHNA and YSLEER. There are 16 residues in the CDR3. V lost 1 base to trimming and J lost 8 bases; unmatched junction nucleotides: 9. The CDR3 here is CASSQGMGQGAEKLFF. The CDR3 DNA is TGCGCCAGCAGCCAAGGGATGGGCCAGGGGGCGGAAAAACTGTTTTTT.

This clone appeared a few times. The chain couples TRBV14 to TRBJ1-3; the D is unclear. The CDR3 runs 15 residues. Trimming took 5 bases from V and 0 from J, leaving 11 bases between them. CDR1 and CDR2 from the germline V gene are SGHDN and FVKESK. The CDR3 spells CASSSLGYSGNTIYF. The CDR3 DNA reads TGTGCCAGCAGCTCCCTCGGGTACTCTGGAAACACCATATATTTT.

This CDR3 reads CASSTGPAGGGYEQYF. In DNA, the CDR3 is TGTGCCAGCAGCACCGGACCCGCGGGGGGTGGGTACGAGCAGTACTTC. This chain links TRBV7-9 with TRBJ2-7, with TRBD2 identical over 8 bases. CDR1 and CDR2 (germline): SEHNR, FQNEAQ (reference sequence). This CDR3 comprises 16 residues. V gave up 5 bases and J gave up 4 bases; unmatched junction bases: 13.

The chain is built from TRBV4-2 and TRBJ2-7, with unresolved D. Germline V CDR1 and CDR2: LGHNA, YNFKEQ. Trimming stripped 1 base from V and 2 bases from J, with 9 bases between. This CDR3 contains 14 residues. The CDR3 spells CASSQVTSAYEQYF. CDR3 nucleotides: TGTGCCAGCAGCCAAGTTACCAGTGCCTACGAGCAGTACTTC.

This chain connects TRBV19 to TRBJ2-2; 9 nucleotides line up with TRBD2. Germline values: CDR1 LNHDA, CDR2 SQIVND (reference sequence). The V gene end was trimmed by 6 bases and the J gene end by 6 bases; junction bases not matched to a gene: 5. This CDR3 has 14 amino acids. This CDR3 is CASRQGLAAGELFF. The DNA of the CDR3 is TGTGCCAGTAGACAGGGACTAGCCGCCGGGGAGCTGTTTTTT.

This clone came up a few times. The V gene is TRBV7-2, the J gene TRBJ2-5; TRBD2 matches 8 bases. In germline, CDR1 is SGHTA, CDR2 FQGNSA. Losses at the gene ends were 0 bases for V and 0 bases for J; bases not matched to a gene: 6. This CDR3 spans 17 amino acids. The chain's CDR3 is CASSLAPRGGYQETQYF. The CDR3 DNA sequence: TGTGCCAGCAGCTTAGCGCCCCGGGGGGGATACCAAGAGACCCAGTACTTC.